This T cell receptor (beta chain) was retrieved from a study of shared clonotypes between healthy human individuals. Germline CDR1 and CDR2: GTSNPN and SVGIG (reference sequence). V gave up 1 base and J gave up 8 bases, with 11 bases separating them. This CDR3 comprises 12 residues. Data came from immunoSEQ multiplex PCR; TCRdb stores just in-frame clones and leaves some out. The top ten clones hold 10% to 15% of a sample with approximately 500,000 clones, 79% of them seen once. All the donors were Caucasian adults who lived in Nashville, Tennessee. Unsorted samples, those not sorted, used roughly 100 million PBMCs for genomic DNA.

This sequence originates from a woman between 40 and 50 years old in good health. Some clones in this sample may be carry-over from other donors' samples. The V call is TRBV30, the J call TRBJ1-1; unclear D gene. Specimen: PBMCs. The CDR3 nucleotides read TGTGCCTGGAGTGAAGGGCTTTCGGAAGCTTTCTTT. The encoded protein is CAWSEGLSEAFF.